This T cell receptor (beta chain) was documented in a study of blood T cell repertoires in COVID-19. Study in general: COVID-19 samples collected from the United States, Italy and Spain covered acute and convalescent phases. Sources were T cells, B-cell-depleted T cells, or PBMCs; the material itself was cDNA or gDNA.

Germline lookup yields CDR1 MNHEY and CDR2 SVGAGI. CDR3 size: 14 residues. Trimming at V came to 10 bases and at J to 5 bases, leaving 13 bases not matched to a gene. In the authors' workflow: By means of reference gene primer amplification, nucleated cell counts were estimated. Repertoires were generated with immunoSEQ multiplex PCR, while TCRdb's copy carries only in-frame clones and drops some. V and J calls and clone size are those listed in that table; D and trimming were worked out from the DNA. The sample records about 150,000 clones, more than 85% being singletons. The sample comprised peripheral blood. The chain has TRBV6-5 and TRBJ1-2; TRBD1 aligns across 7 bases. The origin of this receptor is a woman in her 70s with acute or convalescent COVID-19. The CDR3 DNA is TGTGCCACTGGACGGACAGGCAAGGGTTATGGCTACACCTTC. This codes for CATGRTGKGYGYTF.